The 2 T cell receptor beta chains presented below share a single source sample, sequenced in a study of blood T cell repertoires in COVID-19. Some clones are missing from TCRdb's copy, which holds only in-frame ones; the method was immunoSEQ multiplex PCR. The sample gives fewer than 450,000 clones, 80% to 95% of which show up once; 0.6% is in the top ten. The sample consisted of PBMCs or T cells enriched from blood (not recorded which). These receptors came from a man younger than 35 who had recovered from COVID-19.

The chain employs TRBV27 and TRBJ2-7; TRBD2 matches at 10 bases. From germline, CDR1 is MNHEY and CDR2 SMNVEV (reference sequence). The ends lost 5 bases at V and 7 bases at J; junction bases unmatched: 11. This CDR3 contains 15 residues. This chain's CDR3 is CASSRAGTSDYEQYF. CDR3 coding DNA: TGTGCCAGCAGTCGCGCAGGGACTAGCGATTATGAGCAGTACTTC.

This clone was counted a single time. The rearrangement uses TRBV7-9 and TRBJ1-1; D is uncertain. The V end was cut by 5 bases, the J end by 7 bases, with 14 bases between. The germline gives CDR1 SEHNR, CDR2 FQNEAQ (reference sequence). The CDR3 has 13 residues. The CDR3 is CASSPRTDDEAFF. Written as DNA, the CDR3 is TGTGCCAGCAGCCCTAGGACTGACGATGAAGCTTTCTTT.